The clone carrying this T cell receptor beta chain was detected only once. Clones were read by immunoSEQ multiplex PCR, and TCRdb kept only the in-frame ones, dropping some. There are about 150,000 clones in the sample; around 89% occur only once, and approximately 4% lies in the top ten. The CDR3 totals 14 residues. Germline V gene lookup returns CDR1 MNHNY and CDR2 SVGAGI (reference sequence). The V end was cut by 7 bases, the J end by 6 bases, with 18 bases between. These data come from a study of radiation and T cells in renal cell carcinoma. Time point indicated: baseline pretreatment blood. The treatment here: 15 Gy SBRT to primary tumor, nephrectomy 4 weeks later.

The sequence was obtained from a woman between 65 and 79 years old with renal cell carcinoma. Sequencing used blood, obtained from a patient whose treatment included radiotherapy and nephrectomy. The chain employs TRBV6-6 and TRBJ1-1; no firm D call. CDR3 protein: CASKDRSVSSEAFF. The CDR3 DNA is TGTGCCAGCAAGGATCGATCCGTGTCCTCTGAAGCTTTCTTT.